There are a few counts of the clone carrying this T cell receptor (beta chain). The target antigen is unknown. This sample was included in a study of early T cells in non-severe SARS-CoV-2 infection. In the study overall: Unpaired chains resulted from sequencing bulk RNA of unsorted whole blood. Study-wide findings and caveats: CD4 and private specificities were missed by VDJdb matching, which favored anti-spike CD8 responses.

Losses at the gene ends were 3 bases for V and 10 bases for J; bases not matched to a gene: 5. Germline V gene lookup returns CDR1 MGHDK and CDR2 SYGVNS. The CDR3 is 15 amino acids. Attachment of unique molecular identifiers to individual cDNA molecules was performed. TCRdb itself ran the 5' RACE reads through MiXCR, one entry per CDR3 protein. This table holds 60,000 to 75,000 distinct CDR3 sequences, roughly 12% found once. The source of this sequence is an adult who was a healthcare worker with PCR-confirmed SARS-CoV-2 infection or an uninfected control (not recorded which). Material: whole blood. The chain carries TRBV25-1 and TRBJ2-6, with 11 bases fitting TRBD1. The CDR3 DNA is TGTGCCAGCAGTGAGCCGGGACAGGGGGTAAACGTCCTGACTTTC. As protein: CASSEPGQGVNVLTF.